This T cell receptor beta chain appears in the sequencing data of a study of monozygotic twins with inflammatory bowel disease (dated by TCRdb to 2018 to 2020). About the full investigation: In total, roughly 28 monozygotic twin pairs made up the full study: 19 Danish pairs, all IBD-discordant, plus nine German pairs, of which four were IBD-concordant and five were IBD-discordant. Disease-associated traits were sought mainly through comparisons between IBD patients and their genetically identical healthy co-twins within discordant pairs. Each individual had, on average, about 151 000 unique TCRalpha sequences and 181 000 unique TCRbeta sequences available for analysis.

Findings and caveats that apply to the study as a whole: Repertoire similarity did not differ between concordant and discordant twins, possibly due to limited statistical power. No single strong signal or clonotype linked to IBD turned up in the results, so the idea that one exists was not supported. IBD patients had lower TCRbeta repertoire diversity, measured by the inverse Simpson index, than their healthy co-twins. Compared with healthy twins, IBD patients shared fewer clonotypes with other individuals, and the difference was most pronounced in patients with signs of disease activity. Background noise and inter-individual variability may have been introduced into the repertoires by the differing immunosuppressive treatments among patients. Distinction between different T cell subtypes could not be achieved in the analysis.

Details on this clonotype: Which antigen it targets is not known.

From each donor, a 2.5 ml peripheral blood sample was drawn into PAXgene tubes and stored at -80 degrees C. Total RNA was isolated from whole blood with the PAXgene blood miRNA kit on an automated QIAcube, without T cell sorting. Peripheral blood from monozygotic twin pairs, either concordant or discordant for inflammatory bowel disease, underwent deep TCRalpha and TCRbeta repertoire profiling that used unique molecular barcoding. For every twin pair, smoking habits were documented, and each individual was categorised as a current, former or never smoker. Its CDR3 holds 16 amino acids, cysteine through phenylalanine. Only the protein is on record. CDR1 is given as SGHTA and CDR2 as FQGNSA, both from the germline V gene. The library was prepared using 5' RACE. Each TCR library was prepared from 3,000 to 4,500 ng of total RNA. For each sample, cDNA was synthesized in eight separate reactions using SMARTScribe reverse transcriptase. Unique molecular identifiers containing a 6-nucleotide sample barcode were introduced through template switching during cDNA synthesis. TCRalpha and TCRbeta cDNA was amplified by two nested PCRs of about 15 and 9 cycles, with bead purification after each PCR. Before amplification, cDNA was treated with uracil DNA-glycosylase and purified using the QIAquick PCR purification kit. The second PCR was the step at which Illumina TruSeq-compatible adapters and sample-specific barcodes were added. Library quality and concentration were assessed using TapeStation and Qubit, and about 5.2 ng of each library was pooled. Sequencing of the pooled libraries was done on an Illumina HiSeq2500 single-index Rapid Run using custom sequencing primers and 2 x 100 bp reads. The paper's data handling went like this. MiGEC version 1.2.6 was used for UMI-based consensus assembly, which corrected PCR and sequencing errors. MiXCR version 2.1.1 handled V(D)J alignment, clonotype assembly and CDR3 extraction. To normalise gene usage, clonotype sharing and MAIT/NKT TCR abundance, the top 1000, 10 000 and 20 000 clonotypes in each sample were analysed. After downsampling to 27 000 UMIs, diversity was calculated as the inverse Simpson index using the vegan R package. Paired Mann-Whitney U tests on discordant twin pairs were used, with Benjamini-Hochberg multiple-testing correction. TCRdb reprocessed the public reads and reports one entry per CDR3 protein sequence, without DNA. The V and J calls were determined by TCRdb, not by the authors. The table for this sample records approximately 400,000 distinct CDR3 sequences. The ten largest clonotypes hold less than 2.5% of the sample.

This TCR came from a human donor with ulcerative colitis or Crohn's disease, or a healthy co-twin of an affected twin (not recorded which). What was sequenced was blood. The sequence joins TRBV7-2 to TRBJ2-3; the D call from TCRdb, TRBD1, cannot be confirmed without DNA. The CDR3 reads as follows: CASSSEGGGLTNTQYF.